The rows below give T cell receptor beta chains drawn from one sample of a study of neurological immune-mediated disorders. TCRdb re-called the 5' RACE reads with MiXCR, one entry per CDR3 protein. The table shows about 22,000 distinct CDR3 sequences, with 10% occurring only once. Specimen: PBMCs. Receptor source: a woman in her sixties with HTLV-1-associated myelopathy (HAM/TSP). Each CDR3 is given with its conserved first and last residue. The D gene is left open where the match is weak.

d_call j_call v_call cdr3_aa
TRBD1 TRBJ2-5 TRBV20-1 CSARDVRTGGFETQYF
. TRBJ1-1 TRBV5-1 CASSIQVNTEAFF
TRBD1 TRBJ1-2 TRBV20-1 CSARDRDRYTSYGYTF
. TRBJ2-1 TRBV6-1 CATPGGDRYNEQFF
. TRBJ1-3 TRBV12-3/TRBV12-4 CATQTHPPSWSGNTIYF
. TRBJ2-3 TRBV5-1 CASSLEGGLTDTQYF
. TRBJ1-5 TRBV7-8 CASSLHTSNQPQHF
. TRBJ2-3 TRBV5-1 CASSGAGTDTQYF
. TRBJ1-1 TRBV20-1 CSASEALGFNTEAFF
TRBD2 TRBJ2-1 TRBV5-1 CASSLTSGGLSSYNEQFF
. TRBJ1-2 TRBV28 CASRARYGYTF
TRBD2 TRBJ2-1 TRBV5-1 CASSFVLAGAYNEQFF
. TRBJ2-2 TRBV7-6 CASSLARDGVGELFF